This paragraph reports one TCR beta chain. What it binds is not known. Germline V gene lookup returns CDR1 DFQATT and CDR2 SNEGSKA (reference sequence). Trimming removed 1 base at V and 4 bases at J, with 13 bases between. CDR3 length: 14 amino acids. TCRdb fed the RT-PCR reads into MiXCR, producing one record per CDR3 protein. Here the sample spans about 650,000 distinct CDR3 sequences, 14% being singletons. The source of the sample is a study of response to subunit inactivated influenza vaccine. Study-wide results and limits: Authors suggested that a seasonal influenza vaccination recruits few new T cells each time.

The sample was PBMCs from blood, taken approximately 15 days before vaccination. The V and J genes are TRBV20-1 and TRBJ1-2; unclear D gene. This clonotype was obtained from a man aged 50 to 60 who received an inactivated influenza vaccine. CDR3 loop: CSARVVGLGYGYTF. The CDR3 DNA sequence: TGCAGTGCTAGAGTAGTCGGACTGGGCTATGGCTACACCTTC.